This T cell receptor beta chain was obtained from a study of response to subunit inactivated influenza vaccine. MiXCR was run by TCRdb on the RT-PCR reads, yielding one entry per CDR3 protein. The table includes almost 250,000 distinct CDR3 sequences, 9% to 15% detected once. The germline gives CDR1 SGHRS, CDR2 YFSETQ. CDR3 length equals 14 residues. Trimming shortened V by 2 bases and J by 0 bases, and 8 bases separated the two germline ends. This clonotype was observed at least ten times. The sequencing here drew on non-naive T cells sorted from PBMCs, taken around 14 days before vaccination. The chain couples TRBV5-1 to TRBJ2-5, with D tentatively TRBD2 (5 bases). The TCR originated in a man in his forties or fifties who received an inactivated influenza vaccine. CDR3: CASSFGLDQETQYF. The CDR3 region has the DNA TGCGCCAGCAGCTTCGGACTTGACCAAGAGACCCAGTACTTC.